This T cell receptor (beta chain) derives from a study of blood T cell repertoires in COVID-19 (dated by TCRdb to 2018 to 2021). General notes on the study: Samples from collaborators originated in the United States, Italy and Spain and spanned both the acute and convalescent phases of COVID-19. Nearly every sample came with metadata listing a de-identified subject ID, COVID-19 status, age in years and sex. The dataset comprised deeply sampled blood TCRbeta repertoires from subjects exposed to, actively infected with, or recovered from COVID-19. The prospective study material was composed of cDNA or gDNA derived from T cells, B-cell-depleted T cells, or PBMCs. Where available, HLA class I and class II types were taken from metadata supplied by the sample provider and were not determined by assay-based typing. Samples came from the ongoing ImmuneRACE study (first 160 participants) plus 1,254 subjects from 6 global collaborators. The repertoires were made available in a free public database intended to serve as a resource for research on the immune response to SARS-CoV-2.

What the work shows at the level of the full study, not this receptor alone: How much clinical and demographic metadata was included differed by source and by participant, and the metadata was provided uncurated.

Of note for this clone: What this receptor recognizes is not known. No base-level quality is on record; no much larger clone is a single base apart.

TCRbeta CDR3 regions were amplified from genomic DNA by means of the immunoSEQ Assay, a bias-controlled multiplex PCR. For the original study's pipeline: The number of nucleated cells in each sample was estimated from the amplification of reference gene primers within the assay. Sequence reads were collapsed and filtered to measure the absolute abundance of every unique TCRbeta CDR3 rearrangement. For each sample, productive Simpson clonality was calculated as the square root of Simpson's diversity index across productive rearrangements. Sourced from immuneACCESS, this table was stored by TCRdb with only in-frame sequences that have V and J called. A share of the clones is absent; for the studies checked, an unresolved V gene accounts for under half, and the remainder has no known explanation. For V, J and clone size, that table is used; D and trimming come from the DNA. The sample records approximately 170,000 clones, under 85% of which are singletons. The top ten clonotypes cover approximately 13% of the sample.

According to the germline V gene, CDR1 reads SGHRS and CDR2 reads YFSETQ. The CDR3, cysteine through phenylalanine, is 15 amino acids long. Only the CDR3 part of the read is kept: 45 bases, read in frame from the first base. Unmatched junction bases come to 4, with V trimmed by 2 bases and J by 3 bases. Samples from volunteer blood donors who had recovered from COVID-19 were contributed by a second Seattle source. Each collaborating institution followed its own protocols to collect whole blood in K2EDTA tubes. For TCRbeta analysis, collaborator samples were shipped as frozen whole blood, as isolated PBMCs, or as DNA extracted from either sample type.

This sequence originates from a man aged 70-80 years who had recovered from COVID-19. The sample was peripheral blood. The chain couples TRBV5-1 to TRBJ2-2, and 7 junctional nucleotides match TRBD2. The nucleotide sequence is TGCGCCAGCAGCTTAACTAGCGACTACACCGGGGAGCTGTTTTTT. Translation gives CASSLTSDYTGELFF.